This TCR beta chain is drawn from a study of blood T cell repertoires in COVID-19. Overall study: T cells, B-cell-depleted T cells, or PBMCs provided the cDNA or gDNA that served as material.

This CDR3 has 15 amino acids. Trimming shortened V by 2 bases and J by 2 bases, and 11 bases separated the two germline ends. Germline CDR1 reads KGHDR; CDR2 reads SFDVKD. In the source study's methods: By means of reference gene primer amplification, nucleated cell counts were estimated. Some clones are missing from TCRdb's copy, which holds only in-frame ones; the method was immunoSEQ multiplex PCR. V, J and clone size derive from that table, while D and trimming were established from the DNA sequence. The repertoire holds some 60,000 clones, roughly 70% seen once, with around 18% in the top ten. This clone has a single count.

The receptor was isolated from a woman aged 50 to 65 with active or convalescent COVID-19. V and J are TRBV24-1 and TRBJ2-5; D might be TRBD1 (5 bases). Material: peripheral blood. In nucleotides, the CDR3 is TGTGCCACCAGTGATTCGTACAGGTTGCAAGAGACCCAGTACTTC. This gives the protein CATSDSYRLQETQYF.